This passage covers 11 T cell receptor beta chains from one sample sequenced in a study of blood T cell repertoires in COVID-19. Repertoires were generated with immunoSEQ multiplex PCR, while TCRdb's copy carries only in-frame clones and drops some. The data contain 200,000 or so clones, around 77% of them singletons. Sequencing input: peripheral blood. These receptors were obtained from a man in his 60s with active or convalescent COVID-19.

This chain uses TRBV10-3 with TRBJ1-5; 9 nucleotides match TRBD1. V dropped 4 bases and J dropped 5; count of bases not matched to a gene: 6. This CDR3 is built from 15 residues. Germline lookup yields CDR1 ENHRY and CDR2 SYGVKD. Written as DNA, the CDR3 is TGTGCCATCAGTGCCACGGGACAGGGTGATCAGCCCCAGCATTTT. Protein: CAISATGQGDQPQHF.

The chain carries TRBV3-1 (or the pseudogene TRBV3-2) and TRBJ1-5, with TRBD1 matching over 7 bases. The CDR3 is 14 amino acids. In germline, CDR1 is LGHDT, CDR2 YNNKEL (reference sequence). The V gene end was trimmed by 3 bases and the J gene end by 2 bases; junction bases not matched to a gene: 1. The DNA of the CDR3 is TGTGCCAGCAGCCACGGACAGGGCAATCAGCCCCAGCATTTT. Its protein product is CASSHGQGNQPQHF.

V and J are TRBV10-3 and TRBJ1-2; TRBD1 aligns across 8 bases. The germline gives CDR1 ENHRY, CDR2 SYGVKD. V gave up 2 bases and J gave up 8 bases; unmatched junction bases: 10. CDR3 length: 15 amino acids. In DNA form, the CDR3 reads TGTGCCATCAGTGAGCCTTCCCGGGACAGGTACGGCTACACCTTC. Amino acid sequence: CAISEPSRDRYGYTF.

V and J are TRBV5-4 and TRBJ2-7; tentative D call: TRBD2 (6 bases). Trimming took off 6 bases at V and 1 base at J, with 11 bases between the two ends. From germline, CDR1 is SGHNT and CDR2 YYREEE (reference sequence). The CDR3 is 13 amino acids. CDR3 in DNA: TGTGCCAGCACCCCCGGGGGATCCTACGAGCAGTACTTC. This encodes CASTPGGSYEQYF.

This clone was counted ten times or more. The V call is TRBV29-1, the J call TRBJ2-7; tentative D call: TRBD2 (5 bases). The CDR3 runs to 13 residues. The V end was cut by 1 base, the J end by 2 bases, with 9 bases between. Germline values: CDR1 SQVTM, CDR2 ANQGSEA. The CDR3 nucleotides read TGCAGCGTTGAAGGGACTGGCACCTACGAGCAGTACTTC. It specifies CSVEGTGTYEQYF.

This clone was counted between two and nine times. The V call is TRBV1, the J call TRBJ1-5. TRBV1 is designated a pseudogene. The length of the CDR3 is 16 residues. The CDR3 DNA follows: TGCACCAGCAGCCATCGCTACGCGGGTTTAAATCAGCCCCAGCATTTT. Translating it yields CTSSHRYAGLNQPQHF.

The table lists this clone with a count of one. V gene TRBV14 combines with J gene TRBJ2-3; D is unclear. Germline CDR1 and CDR2: SGHDN and FVKESK. This CDR3 is built from 13 residues. Between the trimmed V and J ends, which lost 1 base and 6 bases, there was a span of 8 bases. CDR3 nucleotide sequence: TGTGCCAGCAGCCAAGGCGCGCGGGATACGCAGTATTTT. Translating gives CASSQGARDTQYF.

CDR3: CASSVREGSQETQYF. CDR3 sequence (DNA): TGTGCCAGCAGTGTTCGGGAGGGATCTCAAGAGACCCAGTACTTC. The chain carries TRBV25-1 and TRBJ2-5; 8 bases line up with TRBD2. CDR3 length equals 15 residues. Germline V gives CDR1 MGHDK, CDR2 SYGVNS. Trimming cost V 4 bases and J 2 bases; bases outside gene matches: 6.

The genes are TRBV7-3 and TRBJ2-1; the D is unclear. This CDR3 contains 16 residues. V lost 5 bases to trimming and J lost 0 bases, with 14 bases between them. The germline gives CDR1 SGHTA, CDR2 FQGTGA. CDR3 bases: TGTGCCAGCAGCGTAGCTGACGGAAGCTCCTACAATGAGCAGTTCTTC. Encoded protein: CASSVADGSSYNEQFF.

V gene TRBV13 combines with J gene TRBJ1-3; D may be TRBD1 (5 bases). The CDR3 sequence is 14 residues long. Germline V lookup: CDR1 PRHDT, CDR2 FYEKMQ (reference sequence). Trimming removed 2 bases at V and 0 bases at J, with 5 bases between. Here the CDR3 DNA reads TGTGCCAGCAGCTTAAGGGGCTCTGGAAACACCATATATTTT. Translation gives CASSLRGSGNTIYF.

The gene calls are TRBV9 and TRBJ2-2; 11 nucleotides agree with TRBD2. V dropped 2 bases and J dropped 3; count of bases not matched to a gene: 6. In germline, CDR1 is SGDLS, CDR2 YYNGEE. This CDR3 is 17 amino acids long. CDR3: CASSVVAGGPYTGELFF. In DNA form, the CDR3 reads TGTGCCAGCAGCGTGGTAGCGGGAGGGCCTTACACCGGGGAGCTGTTTTTT. Supplemented by reference TRBV9 and TRBJ2-2, the full variable domain reads DSGVTQTPKHLITATGQRVTLRCSPRSGDLSVYWYQQSLDQGLQFLIQYYNGEERAKGNILERFSAQQFPDLHSELNLSSLELGDSALYFCASSVVAGGPYTGELFFGEGSRLTVL.